The text below deals with one TCR beta chain. This clone was recorded once. Its cognate antigen has yet to be identified. No per-base quality is available; no much larger clone lies one base away. This sample is part of a study of lymphopenia after photon versus proton radiotherapy (dated by TCRdb to the late 2010s). In terms of the full investigation: The immunological effects of photon versus proton radiation therapy were compared in patients with gastrointestinal tumors who developed high-grade lymphopenia. The 20 patients in the cohort had gastrointestinal tumors, were treated with either photon or proton therapy, and subsequently developed lymphopenia. The study aimed to characterize how the two radiation modalities differ in their impact on the immune system. What the authors observed across the whole study: The survival association was assessed only in patients who died, and the authors presented better survival with proton therapy as a possibility rather than a demonstrated result. Across the cohort, a larger post-nadir drop in TCR diversity was inversely correlated with overall survival time among patients who died. Proton-treated patients stayed relatively stable during treatment, while photon-treated patients lost naive T cells and TCR diversity and gained effector/memory populations. After the lymphocyte count nadir, repertoires from photon-treated patients showed oligoclonal expansion, particularly of CD8+ Temra cells, and this expansion drove the decline in diversity.

V and J lose 0 bases and 2 bases, and a span of 9 bases separates them. The CDR3 has 15 amino acids, counting the end cysteine and phenylalanine. Left in the record is the CDR3 DNA by itself, 45 bases read in frame from the first base. CDR1 and CDR2 are drawn from the germline V gene: SGDLS, YYNGEE. Preparation of the library involved the immunoSEQ multiplex PCR assay. T cell repertoires were profiled by deep sequencing of rearranged TCR beta loci, alongside multiparametric flow cytometry. This immuneACCESS table, as held by TCRdb, lists in-frame sequences with V and J called but not all clones. Of the missing ones, under half trace to an unresolved V gene in checked studies; the others have no known cause. A total of 50,000 or so clones appear in this sample, more than 85% of them only once. Roughly 18% of the sample comes from the top ten.

The starting material was peripheral blood, obtained from a patient treated with photon-based radiotherapy. This TCR derives from a woman in her forties with cholangiocarcinoma. The chain is encoded by TRBV9 joined to TRBJ2-1; tentative D gene TRBD1, with 6 bases matching. The DNA sequence is TGTGCCAGCAGCGTAGAAGGACAGCCCTACAATGAGCAGTTCTTC. Its amino acids are CASSVEGQPYNEQFF.